The next 3 T cell receptor beta chains were all read from a single sample in a study of shared clonotypes between healthy human individuals (dated by TCRdb to about 2020). The library was produced with the immunoSEQ multiplex PCR assay. Sourced from immuneACCESS, this table was stored by TCRdb with only in-frame sequences that have V and J called. A share of the clones is absent; for the studies checked, an unresolved V gene accounts for under half, and the remainder has no known explanation. The sample profile shows more than 1.2 million clones; approximately 98.5% of them were found once. 0.3% to 0.45% of the sample is taken by the ten largest. The sample consisted of naive CD4+ T cells sorted from blood. The cell subset or site label of this sample denotes: CD45RA+ positively selected. These receptors were taken from a man aged 25-45 years in good health.

The chain couples TRBV11-1 to TRBJ2-1, with D perhaps TRBD2 (6 bases). V lost 6 bases, J lost 4 bases, and 10 bases lay in between. CDR1 SGHAT and CDR2 FQDESV come from the germline V gene (reference sequence). This CDR3 has 13 residues. The CDR3 reads CASRTGAYNEQFF. Here the CDR3 DNA reads TGTGCCAGCAGAACGGGAGCTTACAATGAGCAGTTCTTC.

This chain connects TRBV9 to TRBJ1-3; a possible D gene is TRBD1 (6 bases). Per germline, CDR1 SGDLS and CDR2 YYNGEE. The length of the CDR3 is 18 residues. Trimming pared 0 bases from V and 2 bases from J, leaving 18 bases between. The CDR3: CASSVGAGTLRTGNTIYF. The CDR3 DNA reads as TGTGCCAGCAGCGTAGGGGCCGGGACACTAAGGACTGGAAACACCATATATTTT.

This clone was recorded only once. This chain connects TRBV5-1 to TRBJ2-3; TRBD2 matches at 10 bases. Trimming took 6 bases from V and 2 from J; bases not matched to a gene: 9. The CDR3 extends over 16 amino acids. Looked up from germline, CDR1 is SGHRS and CDR2 is YFSETQ. CDR3 in amino acids: CASTPGLASITDTQYF. The CDR3 nucleotides are TGCGCCAGCACTCCGGGACTAGCGTCCATCACAGATACGCAGTATTTT.